This T cell receptor beta chain originates from a study of T-cell reconstitution after alpha-beta-depleted transplantation in children. Study-level findings and limits: From surviving recipient T cells and thymic progenitors came the high day-60 TCRbeta diversity observed in some patients. Reports say that about two months after transplant, the alpha-beta T cells came out of several hundred graft clones that had expanded.

A word on this clonotype: The antigen is undetermined.

Construction of the TCRbeta library involved unique molecular identifiers. TCRdb called the PCR reads again in MiXCR, with one record for every CDR3 protein. This sample has approximately 520,000 distinct CDR3 sequences, with 11% found just once. Germline CDR1 is SGHNT and CDR2 is YENEEA. With 4 bases removed from V and 1 base from J, the gap between germline ends came to 10 bases. The CDR3 totals 14 residues. This TCR was sampled from a female patient aged 2 to 10 who had a stem cell transplant for aplastic anemia, so the T cells may come from the graft donor. This specimen consisted of PBMCs, mostly from graft donor cells, obtained 180 days after TCRalphabeta/CD19-depleted stem cell transplant. The chain couples TRBV11-3 to TRBJ1-2; maybe TRBD1 (5 bases). The CDR3 spells CASSSDSYNYGYTF. The CDR3 bases are TGTGCCAGCAGCTCCGACAGCTATAACTATGGCTACACCTTC.